What follows describes a single T cell receptor (beta chain). Its antigen is unidentified. The data were taken from a study of CD8 T cells in ankylosing spondylitis. General study findings and limits: In synovial fluid and blood from reactive arthritis, some motif variants were previously reported.

A single record per CDR3 protein comes from TCRdb applying MiXCR to the 5' RACE reads. The data show 200,000 or so distinct CDR3 sequences, 10% to 15% seen once. Looked up from germline, CDR1 is SGHRS and CDR2 is YFSETQ. With 4 bases clipped from V and 9 bases from J, the junction kept 8 bases outside the gene matches. The CDR3 runs 14 residues. The receptor's source is a female donor with ankylosing spondylitis or in good health (not recorded which). The chain carries TRBV5-1 and TRBJ2-1; 9 nucleotides line up with TRBD2. Material: blood, either unsorted or a sorted T cell fraction (not recorded which). The CDR3 nucleotides are TGCGCCAGCAGCCCAGACTGGCGGGAGGGTGAGCAGTTCTTC. It encodes CASSPDWREGEQFF.